The sequence of this T cell receptor beta chain was determined in a study of T cell repertoires in cytomegalovirus infection (dated by TCRdb to 2018 to 2020). In terms of the full investigation: Peptide stimulations targeted recently identified HLA-C-restricted CMV epitopes, whose presentation resists viral immunomodulation, together with well-studied HLA-B-restricted epitopes. Donor HLA type was relevant to the analysis, because carriage of CMV infection together with the matching HLA type was indicated by public TCR beta signatures. Paper-wide results and their limitations: Carriers of CMV infection plus the relevant HLA type were discriminated by the cumulative frequency of public TCR beta family members in the study cohort and in an independent approximately 350-donor cohort. In the ex vivo response, HLA-C-restricted CMV-specific TCR beta clonotypes were dominant, and in two of eight donors the single most frequent clonotype came from this HLA-C-restricted group.

Reads for this sample came from an Illumina HiSeq 1500. Clones were called with MiXCR by TCRdb after fastp trimmed the public reads at Q25, and only in-frame beta chains were retained. Rows with a matching CDR3 protein are joined into one entry that keeps the most common DNA and genes. The sample table shows some 110,000 distinct CDR3 sequences, and roughly a third are seen once. The top ten clonotypes cover 45% to 65% of the sample. The treatment or condition tag for this specimen amounts to: in vitro stimulation with specific CMV peptide epitopes to enrich CMV-specific T cells. Turning to this clonotype: It lacks a known antigen. Per-base qualities were not stored, and no clone one base away is much larger.

CDR1 and CDR2 were assigned from the germline V gene (reference sequence) as MNHEY and SMNVEV. Counted from cysteine to phenylalanine, this CDR3 has 17 amino acids. Only the CDR3 DNA is retained, 51 bases long and in frame from the first base. After removal of 3 bases from V and 0 bases from J, the junction retains 10 bases not matched to a gene. The sample in question was CD8+ T cells from cultured PBMCs, obtained from culture after CMV antigen stimulation. The source of this sequence is a human donor in good health (CMV status not recorded). Some clones in this sample may be carry-over from other donors' samples. The V gene is TRBV27 and the J gene is TRBJ1-1, with TRBD1 identical over 7 junction bases. This receptor carries the CDR3 CASSFSPGTAMNTEAFF. In nucleotides, the sequence is TGTGCCAGCAGTTTTTCCCCCGGGACAGCAATGAACACTGAAGCTTTCTTT.